One sample yielded the 20 T cell receptor beta chains listed below, sequenced in a study of blood T cell repertoires in COVID-19. Repertoires were generated with immunoSEQ multiplex PCR, while TCRdb's copy carries only in-frame clones and drops some. Among about 160,000 clones listed, roughly 80% were seen once. The sample was PBMCs or T cells enriched from blood (not recorded which). The receptors stem from a woman in her forties with acute COVID-19.

V and J are TRBV6-5 and TRBJ2-3; TRBD1 aligns across 12 bases. CDR1 MNHEY and CDR2 SVGAGI come from the germline V gene. The CDR3 covers 15 residues. The junction had 5 bases not matched to a gene; V was cut back by 7 bases and J by 3 bases. Here the CDR3 DNA reads TGTGCCAGCAACCCGGGACAGGGGGCTACAGATACGCAGTATTTT. It translates to CASNPGQGATDTQYF.

The chain employs TRBV2 and TRBJ1-2, with 7 bases matching TRBD1. This CDR3 contains 16 residues. Germline V gene sequence: CDR1 SNHLY, CDR2 FYNNEI. V dropped 5 bases and J dropped 5; count of bases not matched to a gene: 14. The CDR3 region is CASSKDRAGTAYGYTF. The CDR3 DNA follows: TGTGCCAGCAGTAAGGATAGGGCAGGGACAGCATATGGCTACACCTTC.

The rearrangement links TRBV5-1 to TRBJ2-7; D not resolved. The CDR3 consists of 15 residues. Trimming removed 0 bases at V and 5 bases at J, with 15 bases between. Germline CDR1 is SGHRS and CDR2 is YFSETQ. CDR3 DNA sequence: TGCGCCAGCAGCTTGGACGGCGGCGGAACCAACGAGCAGTACTTC. Translating it yields CASSLDGGGTNEQYF.

V and J are TRBV18 and TRBJ2-1, with 10 bases identical to TRBD2. V lost 4 bases, J lost 5 bases, and 5 bases stayed unmatched. The CDR3 covers 15 residues. Germline CDR1 and CDR2: KGHSH and LQKENI. CDR3: CASSQLTSGHNEQFF. CDR3 DNA sequence: TGTGCCAGCTCACAATTGACTAGCGGGCACAATGAGCAGTTCTTC.

The chain combines TRBV28 with TRBJ1-2; D not certain. Germline-derived CDR1 and CDR2 are MDHEN and SYDVKM. V shed 11 bases and J shed 6 bases, with 22 bases lying between them. The CDR3 sequence is 14 residues long. CDR3 protein: CAGTRIRVSNGYTF. CDR3 coding DNA: TGTGCCGGCACCCGAATCCGGGTAAGTAATGGCTACACCTTC.

This chain connects TRBV19 to TRBJ1-5; D is unclear. Per germline, CDR1 LNHDA and CDR2 SQIVND (reference sequence). Trimming removed 5 bases from V and 6 bases from J, with 11 bases in between. The CDR3 contains 13 residues. The CDR3 spells CASSEISGQPQHF. As DNA, the CDR3 is TGTGCCAGTAGTGAAATCTCGGGTCAGCCCCAGCATTTT.

The chain employs TRBV7-9 and TRBJ1-1, with D possibly being TRBD1 (5 bases). Trimming left V 3 bases short and J 1 base short, with 9 bases between. This CDR3 has 14 residues. In germline, CDR1 is SEHNR, CDR2 FQNEAQ (reference sequence). In DNA, the CDR3 is TGTGCCAGCAGCTTGGGGGAGGCGAACACTGAAGCTTTCTTT. Protein: CASSLGEANTEAFF. Based on the CDR3 plus reference TRBV7-9 and TRBJ1-1, the full variable domain is DTGVSQNPRHKITKRGQNVTFRCDPISEHNRLYWYRQTLGQGPEFLTYFQNEAQLEKSRLLSDRFSAERPKGSFSTLEIQRTEQGDSAMYLCASSLGEANTEAFFGQGTRLTVV.

The V and J genes are TRBV24-1 and TRBJ2-5, with TRBD2 matching 16 bases. The V gene end was trimmed by 2 bases and the J gene end by 4 bases; junction bases not matched to a gene: 3. Germline V gene data show CDR1 as KGHDR and CDR2 as SFDVKD. CDR3 length: 17 amino acids. CDR3 nucleotides: TGTGCCACCAGTGATTCTGGGACTAGCGGGAGGGGAGAGACCCAGTACTTC. As protein: CATSDSGTSGRGETQYF.

The CDR3 DNA follows: TGCGCCAGCAGCTCCGGGGGGAGCGGGTCTTACAATGAGCAGTTCTTC. Translating gives CASSSGGSGSYNEQFF. The rearrangement links TRBV5-1 to TRBJ2-1, with TRBD2 matching over 7 bases. Looked up from germline, CDR1 is SGHRS and CDR2 is YFSETQ. V lost 3 bases, J lost 4 bases, and 10 bases stayed unmatched. The CDR3 runs 16 residues. The entire variable domain, with the rest obtained from reference TRBV5-1 and TRBJ2-1, is as follows: KAGVTQTPRYLIKTRGQQVTLSCSPISGHRSVSWYQQTPGQGLQFLFEYFSETQRNKGNFPGRFSGRQFSNSRSEMNVSTLELGDSALYLCASSSGGSGSYNEQFFGPGTRLTVL.

The genes are TRBV19 and TRBJ2-5; 7 bases line up with TRBD2. CDR3 length equals 15 residues. Germline CDR1 reads LNHDA; CDR2 reads SQIVND (reference sequence). J gave up 5 bases and V 6 bases, and 12 bases lay outside the gene matches. Here the CDR3 DNA reads TGTGCCAGTAGGGATTCTAGCGGACATTGGGAGACCCAGTACTTC. Protein sequence: CASRDSSGHWETQYF.

The genes are TRBV11-1 and TRBJ2-2; maybe TRBD1 (6 bases). CDR1 is SGHAT and CDR2 is FQDESV in the germline V gene (reference sequence). The V and J ends lost 4 bases and 4 bases respectively, with 7 bases between them. The CDR3 is 13 amino acids. CDR3 nucleotides: TGTGCCAGCAGCTCAGGGGCCACCGGGGAGCTGTTTTTT. The encoded protein is CASSSGATGELFF.

The CDR3 DNA reads TGCGCCAGCAGCCTCCAGGGTCCAGAGACCCAGTACTTC. Translation: CASSLQGPETQYF. The J gene is TRBJ2-5, the V gene TRBV4-1; possibly TRBD1 for D (5 bases). Germline values: CDR1 MGHRA, CDR2 YSYEKL. Deletions cut 4 bases from V and 4 bases from J, with 10 bases between. The CDR3 extends over 13 amino acids.

The gene calls are TRBV3-1 (or the pseudogene TRBV3-2) and TRBJ2-7; 10 nucleotides align to TRBD2. The trim removed 1 base at V and 3 bases at J, leaving 3 bases unmatched. Germline CDR1 LGHDT, CDR2 YNNKEL (reference sequence). The CDR3 totals 15 residues. DNA of the CDR3: TGTGCCAGCAGCCAAGGACTAGCGGGCTTCTACGAGCAGTACGTC. It codes for CASSQGLAGFYEQYV.

This clone has just a few counts. The rearrangement joins TRBV30 to TRBJ1-2; D perhaps matches TRBD1 (5 bases). Germline CDR1 reads GTSNPN; CDR2 reads SVGIG (reference sequence). V lost 4 bases to trimming and J lost 4 bases, with 13 bases between them. This CDR3 has 13 amino acids. CDR3 protein: CAWMAGNFYGYTF. The CDR3 region has the DNA TGTGCCTGGATGGCAGGGAATTTCTATGGCTACACCTTC.

In DNA form, the CDR3 reads TGCAGCGTTGGAGACAGTTACTATGGCTACACCTTC. It specifies CSVGDSYYGYTF. The chain couples TRBV29-1 to TRBJ1-2, with D maybe TRBD1 (5 bases). The CDR3 contains 12 residues. In germline, CDR1 is SQVTM, CDR2 ANQGSEA. The V and J ends lost 4 bases and 3 bases respectively, with 9 bases between them.

This clone has only a few counts. Here the CDR3 reads CASSPGTSYGYTF. The DNA for the CDR3 is TGCGCCAGCAGCCCCGGGACAAGCTATGGCTACACCTTC. The chain carries TRBV5-1 and TRBJ1-2, with D perhaps TRBD1 (6 bases). This CDR3 region has 13 residues. Trimming took off 4 bases at V and 4 bases at J, with 11 bases between the two ends. Germline lookup yields CDR1 SGHRS and CDR2 YFSETQ.

The V and J genes are TRBV3-1 (or the pseudogene TRBV3-2) and TRBJ1-1, with D possibly being TRBD1 (6 bases). CDR3 length: 14 residues. V lost 5 bases and J lost 0, with 10 bases in between. Germline values: CDR1 LGHDT, CDR2 YNNKEL (reference sequence). CDR3 amino acids: CASSYGTMNTEAFF. The CDR3 bases are TGTGCCAGCAGCTACGGGACAATGAACACTGAAGCTTTCTTT.

The CDR3 is CASSVGLAGTREQYF. As DNA, the CDR3 is TGTGCCAGCAGCGTAGGGCTAGCGGGGACTAGAGAGCAGTACTTC. V and J are TRBV9 and TRBJ2-7; the match to TRBD2 covers 9 bases. The junction had 8 bases not matched to a gene; V was cut back by 0 bases and J by 7 bases. Per the germline V gene, CDR1 is SGDLS and CDR2 is YYNGEE. The CDR3 spans 15 residues.

The rearrangement uses TRBV10-3 and TRBJ2-5, with 8 nucleotides matching TRBD1. V shed 0 bases, J shed 10 bases, and the junction held 10 bases outside the gene matches. CDR3 length equals 15 residues. CDR1 and CDR2 from the germline V gene are ENHRY and SYGVKD. The CDR3 is CAISESITGQGDQYF. Here the CDR3 DNA reads TGTGCCATCAGTGAGTCGATAACTGGACAGGGTGACCAGTACTTC.

This clone has a handful of counts. The chain has TRBV5-1 and TRBJ1-1; maybe TRBD1 (6 bases). CDR3 length equals 16 residues. CDR1 and CDR2 from the germline V gene are SGHRS and YFSETQ. The V end lost 0 bases, the J end lost 1 base, and 13 bases lay between the germline ends. In nucleotides, the CDR3 is TGCGCCAGCAGCTTGGCCTCGGGACAATCGAACACTGAAGCTTTCTTT. Amino acids: CASSLASGQSNTEAFF.